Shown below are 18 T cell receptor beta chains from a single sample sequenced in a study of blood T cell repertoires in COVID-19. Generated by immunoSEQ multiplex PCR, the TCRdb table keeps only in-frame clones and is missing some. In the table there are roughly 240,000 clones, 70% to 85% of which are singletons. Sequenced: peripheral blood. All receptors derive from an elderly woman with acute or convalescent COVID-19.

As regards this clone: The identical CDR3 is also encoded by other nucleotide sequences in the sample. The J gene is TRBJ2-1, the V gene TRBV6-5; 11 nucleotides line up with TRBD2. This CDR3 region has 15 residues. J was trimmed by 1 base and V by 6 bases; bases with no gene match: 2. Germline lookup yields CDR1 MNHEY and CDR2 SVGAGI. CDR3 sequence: CASRLAGGSYNEQFF. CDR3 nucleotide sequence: TGTGCCAGCAGATTAGCGGGAGGGTCCTACAATGAGCAGTTCTTC.

Here the CDR3 DNA reads TGTGCCAGCAGCGTAGCGGGAGCCGGGAGCTACGAGCAGTACTTC. This codes for CASSVAGAGSYEQYF. The chain is built from TRBV9 and TRBJ2-7; tentative D call: TRBD2 (6 bases). CDR1 is SGDLS and CDR2 is YYNGEE in the germline V gene. The V gene lost 0 bases and the J gene lost 3 bases, with 13 bases spanning the gap. This CDR3 spans 15 amino acids. Full variable domain (outside the CDR3, taken from reference TRBV9 and TRBJ2-7): DSGVTQTPKHLITATGQRVTLRCSPRSGDLSVYWYQQSLDQGLQFLIQYYNGEERAKGNILERFSAQQFPDLHSELNLSSLELGDSALYFCASSVAGAGSYEQYFGPGTRLTVT.

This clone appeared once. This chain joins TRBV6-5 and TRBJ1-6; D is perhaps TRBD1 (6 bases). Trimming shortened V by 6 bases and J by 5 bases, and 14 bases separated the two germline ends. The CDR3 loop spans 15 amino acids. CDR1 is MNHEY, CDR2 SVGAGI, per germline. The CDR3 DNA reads TGTGCCAGCAGGGTAGACAGGCGCGATAATTCACCCCTCCACTTT. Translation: CASRVDRRDNSPLHF.

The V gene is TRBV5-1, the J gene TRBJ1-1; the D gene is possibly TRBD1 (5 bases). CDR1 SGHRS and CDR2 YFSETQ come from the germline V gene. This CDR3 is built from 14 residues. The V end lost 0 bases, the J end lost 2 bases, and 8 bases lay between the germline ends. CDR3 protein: CASSLVGRNTEAFF. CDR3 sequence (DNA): TGCGCCAGCAGCTTGGTGGGGCGCAACACTGAAGCTTTCTTT.

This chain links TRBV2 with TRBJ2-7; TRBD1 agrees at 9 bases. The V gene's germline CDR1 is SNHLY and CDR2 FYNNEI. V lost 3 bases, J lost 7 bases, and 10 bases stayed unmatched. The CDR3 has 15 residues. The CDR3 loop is CASSDWGQGLLEQYF. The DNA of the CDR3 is TGTGCCAGCAGTGATTGGGGACAGGGCTTACTGGAGCAGTACTTC. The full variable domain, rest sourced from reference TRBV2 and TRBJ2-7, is EPEVTQTPSHQVTQMGQEVILRCVPISNHLYFYWYRQILGQKVEFLVSFYNNEISEKSEIFDDQFSVERPDGSNFTLKIRSTKLEDSAMYFCASSDWGQGLLEQYFGPGTRLTVT.

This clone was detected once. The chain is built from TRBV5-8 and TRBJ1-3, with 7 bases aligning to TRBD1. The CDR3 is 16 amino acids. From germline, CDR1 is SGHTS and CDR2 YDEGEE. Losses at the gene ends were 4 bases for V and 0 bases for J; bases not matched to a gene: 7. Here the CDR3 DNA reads TGTGCCAGCAGCAAGGACAGGATCAACTCTGGAAACACCATATATTTT. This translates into CASSKDRINSGNTIYF.

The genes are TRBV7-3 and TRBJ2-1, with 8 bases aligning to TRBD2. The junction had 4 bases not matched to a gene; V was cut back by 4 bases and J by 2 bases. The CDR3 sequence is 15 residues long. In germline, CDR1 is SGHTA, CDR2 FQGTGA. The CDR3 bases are TGTGCCAGCAGCTCAGGGACTAGAGCCTACAATGAGCAGTTCTTC. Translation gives CASSSGTRAYNEQFF.

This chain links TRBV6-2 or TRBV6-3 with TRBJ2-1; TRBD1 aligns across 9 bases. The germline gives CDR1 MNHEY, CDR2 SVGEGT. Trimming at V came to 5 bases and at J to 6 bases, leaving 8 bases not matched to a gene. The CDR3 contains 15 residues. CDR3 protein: CASSGPGTGLNEQFF. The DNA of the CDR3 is TGTGCCAGCAGTGGCCCCGGGACAGGGCTCAATGAGCAGTTCTTC.

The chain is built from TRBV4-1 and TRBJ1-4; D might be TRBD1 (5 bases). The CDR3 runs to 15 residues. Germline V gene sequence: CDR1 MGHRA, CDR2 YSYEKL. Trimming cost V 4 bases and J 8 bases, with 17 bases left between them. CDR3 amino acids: CASSPQATGGEKLFF. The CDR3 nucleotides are TGCGCCAGCAGCCCCCAAGCCACAGGAGGGGAAAAACTGTTTTTT.

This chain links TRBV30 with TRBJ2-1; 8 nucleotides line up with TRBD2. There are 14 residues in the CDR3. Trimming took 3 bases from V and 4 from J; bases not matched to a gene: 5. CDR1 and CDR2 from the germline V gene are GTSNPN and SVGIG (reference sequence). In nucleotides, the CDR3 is TGTGCCTGGAGATGGGCTAGCGGGTACAATGAGCAGTTCTTC. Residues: CAWRWASGYNEQFF.

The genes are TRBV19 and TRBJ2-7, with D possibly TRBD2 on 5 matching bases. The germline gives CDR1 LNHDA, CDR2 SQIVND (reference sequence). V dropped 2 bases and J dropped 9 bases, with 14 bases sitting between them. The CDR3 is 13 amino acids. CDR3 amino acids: CASSISLRERQYF. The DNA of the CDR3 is TGTGCCAGTAGTATATCCCTCCGGGAACGGCAGTACTTC.

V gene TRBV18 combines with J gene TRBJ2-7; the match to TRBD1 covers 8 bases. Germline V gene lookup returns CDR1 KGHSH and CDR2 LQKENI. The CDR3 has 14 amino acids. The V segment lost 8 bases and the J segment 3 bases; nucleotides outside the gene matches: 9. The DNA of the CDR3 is TGTGCCAGCGCTAGGACAGGGTTTTTCTACGAGCAGTACTTC. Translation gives CASARTGFFYEQYF.

In nucleotides, the CDR3 is TGTGCCAGCAGCTCGGCTTCTGCCCCAGGCGCCTATGGCTACACCTTC. Translating gives CASSSASAPGAYGYTF. J is TRBJ1-2 and V is TRBV7-2; D gene uncertain. Germline V gives CDR1 SGHTA, CDR2 FQGNSA. This CDR3 contains 16 residues. V shed 4 bases and J shed 4 bases, with 19 bases lying between them.

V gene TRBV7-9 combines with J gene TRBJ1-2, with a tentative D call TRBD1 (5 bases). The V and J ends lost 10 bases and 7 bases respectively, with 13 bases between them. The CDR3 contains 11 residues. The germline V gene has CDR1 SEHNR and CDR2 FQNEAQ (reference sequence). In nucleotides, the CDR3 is TGTGCCACCCTCGGGGGGACTGGCTACACCTTC. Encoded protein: CATLGGTGYTF.

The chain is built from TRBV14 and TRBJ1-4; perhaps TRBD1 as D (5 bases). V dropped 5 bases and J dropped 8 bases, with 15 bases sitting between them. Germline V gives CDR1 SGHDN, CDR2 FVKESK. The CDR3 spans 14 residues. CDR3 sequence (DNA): TGTGCCAGCAGCGCCGAGGTTCAGGGAGAAAAACTGTTTTTT. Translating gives CASSAEVQGEKLFF.

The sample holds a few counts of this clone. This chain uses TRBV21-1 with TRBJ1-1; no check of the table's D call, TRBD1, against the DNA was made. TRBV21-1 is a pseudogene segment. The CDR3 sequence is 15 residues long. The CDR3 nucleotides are TGTGCCAGCAGCAAAGGGCCAGGGGGTCGGGCTGAAGCTTTCTTT. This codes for CASSKGPGGRAEAFF.

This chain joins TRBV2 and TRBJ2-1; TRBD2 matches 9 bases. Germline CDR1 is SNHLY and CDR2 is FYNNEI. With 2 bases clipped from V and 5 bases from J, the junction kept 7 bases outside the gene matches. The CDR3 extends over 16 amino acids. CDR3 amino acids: CASSELGSGRDNEQFF. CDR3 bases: TGTGCCAGCAGTGAACTAGGTAGCGGGAGAGACAATGAGCAGTTCTTC.

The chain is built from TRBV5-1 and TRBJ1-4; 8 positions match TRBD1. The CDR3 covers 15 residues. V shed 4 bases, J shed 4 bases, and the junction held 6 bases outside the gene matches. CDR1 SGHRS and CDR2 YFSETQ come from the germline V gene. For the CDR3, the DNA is TGCGCCAGCAGCCCGACAGGGGCGGTTAATGAAAAACTGTTTTTT. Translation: CASSPTGAVNEKLFF.